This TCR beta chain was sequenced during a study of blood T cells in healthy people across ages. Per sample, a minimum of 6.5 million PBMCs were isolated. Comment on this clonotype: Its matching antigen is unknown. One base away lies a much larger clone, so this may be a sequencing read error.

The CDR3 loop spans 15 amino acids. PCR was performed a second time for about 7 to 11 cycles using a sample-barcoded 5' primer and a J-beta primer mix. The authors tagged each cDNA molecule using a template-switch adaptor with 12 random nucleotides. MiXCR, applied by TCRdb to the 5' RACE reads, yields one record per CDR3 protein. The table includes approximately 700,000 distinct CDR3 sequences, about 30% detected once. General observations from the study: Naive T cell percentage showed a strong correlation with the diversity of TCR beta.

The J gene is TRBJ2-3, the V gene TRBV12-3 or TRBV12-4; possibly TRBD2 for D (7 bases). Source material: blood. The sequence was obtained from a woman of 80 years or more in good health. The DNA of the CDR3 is TGTGCCAGTGGAGGGGGGGAAAGGGTGACAGATGCGCAGTATTTT. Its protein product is CASGGGERVTDAQYF.